This T cell receptor beta chain was recorded in a study of patients and donors after allogeneic stem cell transplantation. This clonotype was seen a few times. The conserved phenylalanine or tryptophan is not found at the CDR3 terminus, so this likely reflects a read error. Because the CDR3's place on the DNA is in doubt, the DNA is left out and the CDR3 is given as listed by TCRdb. The CDR3 length is 12 residues, termini included. TCRdb fed the RT-PCR reads into MiXCR, producing one record per CDR3 protein. The data show about 410,000 distinct CDR3 sequences, with under 20% seen just once and 6% to 8% held by the top ten.

J is TRBJ2-7 and V is TRBV21-1; TRBD2 was called by the table and not checked on the DNA. TRBV21-1 is a pseudogene. Sequencing used blood, either unsorted or a sorted T cell fraction (not recorded which). The receptor was derived from a human donor who was either an allogeneic HSCT recipient or a stem cell or donor lymphocyte infusion donor (not recorded which). It is not recorded whose cells these are; they may come from a transplant donor. The CDR3 reads CASSHRRLAGPL.